The T cell receptor beta chain under discussion was sequenced for a study of blood T cell repertoires in COVID-19. Study-level information: Both acute and convalescent COVID-19 samples were obtained from the United States, Italy and Spain.

The CDR3 is made up of 15 amino acids. V lost 5 bases and J 3 bases, leaving 13 bases between the germline ends. Looked up from germline, CDR1 is MNHEY and CDR2 is SMNVEV (reference sequence). Details on this clone: The identical CDR3 is also encoded by other nucleotide sequences in the sample.

The table came from immunoSEQ multiplex PCR; TCRdb's copy has only in-frame clones and leaves some out. Of around 620,000 clones listed, approximately 90% are singletons. The sequencing input was peripheral blood. The sequence derives from a woman in her late teens or twenties with acute or convalescent COVID-19. This sequence joins TRBV27 and TRBJ2-2, with a tentative D call TRBD1 (6 bases). The chain's CDR3 is CASSPGDRYTGELFF. In nucleotides, the CDR3 is TGTGCCAGCAGTCCCGGAGACAGGTACACCGGGGAGCTGTTTTTT.